The 4 T cell receptor beta chains below were found in one sample sequenced in a study of cytomegalovirus exposure and HLA in healthy donors. The PCR used 60 Vbeta and 13 Jbeta primers. Assay: immunoSEQ multiplex PCR; the TCRdb copy retains only in-frame clones and omits some. The table has hundreds of thousands of clones, approximately 70% seen once; the top ten hold 1.5% to 2%. What was sequenced was PBMCs. The source of these receptors is a woman aged 30 to 39 in good health and CMV-seronegative.

The V gene is TRBV2, the J gene TRBJ2-3; TRBD2 agrees at 11 bases. This CDR3 has 17 amino acids. CDR1 and CDR2 from the germline V gene are SNHLY and FYNNEI. Trimming cost V 6 bases and J 3 bases; bases outside gene matches: 11. CDR3 sequence: CASRESLAGVGTDTQYF. CDR3 DNA: TGTGCCAGCAGGGAGTCACTAGCGGGAGTCGGGACAGATACGCAGTATTTT.

The V call is TRBV27, the J call TRBJ1-6; D gene ambiguous. The CDR3 length is 16 residues. Trimming removed 6 bases at V and 6 bases at J, with 18 bases between. The germline gives CDR1 MNHEY, CDR2 SMNVEV (reference sequence). The CDR3 region is CASSFGVGGANSPLHF. CDR3 in DNA: TGTGCCAGCAGCTTCGGCGTGGGAGGAGCTAATTCACCCCTCCACTTT.

The rearrangement uses TRBV6-5 and TRBJ2-5; D gene ambiguous. V was shortened by 6 bases and J by 0 bases, with 8 bases between the two germline ends. Germline loops: CDR1 MNHEY, CDR2 SVGAGI. The CDR3 sequence is 13 residues long. Written as DNA, the CDR3 is TGTGCCAGCAGCGCCGGGTACCAAGAGACCCAGTACTTC. Its translation: CASSAGYQETQYF.

The J gene is TRBJ1-1, the V gene TRBV6-5; tentatively, D is TRBD1 (6 bases). Trimming removed 0 bases at V and 4 bases at J, with 9 bases between. CDR3 length: 14 amino acids. Germline V lookup: CDR1 MNHEY, CDR2 SVGAGI. The DNA of the CDR3 is TGTGCCAGCAGTTACTCCCGGGACATCACTGAAGCTTTCTTT. Translated: CASSYSRDITEAFF.